The T cell receptor beta chain described here comes from a study of monozygotic twins with inflammatory bowel disease. CDR3 length: 14 amino acids. Germline lookup yields CDR1 SGDLS and CDR2 YYNGEE. Turning to this clonotype: Its antigen remains unidentified.

TCRdb reprocessed the 5' RACE reads and keeps a single row for each CDR3 protein, giving no DNA. Its table lists some 440,000 distinct CDR3 sequences. T cells were not sorted, and total RNA was isolated straight from whole blood. Study-level points and caveats: TCRbeta inverse Simpson diversity was decreased in IBD patients versus healthy co-twins. Healthy twins showed more clonotype sharing with others than IBD patients, especially patients with disease activity. Patient repertoires may carry noise from differing immunosuppressive treatments.

The TCR sequence derives from a human donor with ulcerative colitis or Crohn's disease, or a healthy co-twin of an affected twin (not recorded which). Sequencing was performed on blood. The gene calls are TRBV9 and TRBJ1-6; absent DNA, TCRdb's TRBD1 call cannot be checked. CDR3 loop: CASSEDRPNSPLHF. Full variable domain (missing parts from reference TRBV9 and TRBJ1-6): DSGVTQTPKHLITATGQRVTLRCSPRSGDLSVYWYQQSLDQGLQFLIQYYNGEERAKGNILERFSAQQFPDLHSELNLSSLELGDSALYFCASSEDRPNSPLHFGNGTRLTVT.